Sequencing of this T cell receptor (beta chain) was carried out in a study of breast tumors, draining lymph nodes, adjacent tissues. TCRdb reanalysed the multiplex PCR reads using MiXCR and keeps one entry per CDR3 protein. The table lists 150,000 to 250,000 distinct CDR3 sequences, 31% of them singletons. Axillary draining lymph nodes of breast cancer patients supplied the node samples. This clonotype has a handful of counts. Antigen: not known. Study-wide results and limits: Tumor repertoires ranked between lymph nodes and nontumor tissue in diversity, with V and J gene preferences.

The CDR3 sequence is 17 residues long. V trimming: 6 bases; J trimming: 0 bases; junction bases outside the gene matches: 9. The germline V gene encodes CDR1 MNHNY and CDR2 SVGAGI (reference sequence). The origin of this receptor is a female donor with breast cancer. Some clones in this sample may be carry-over from other donors' samples. The source material was axillary lymph node tissue. V and J are TRBV6-6 and TRBJ2-3; 10 nucleotides match TRBD1. The DNA of the CDR3 is TGTGCCAGCAGCCGGGACAGGGGATCTCCTAGCACAGATACGCAGTATTTT. Encoded protein: CASSRDRGSPSTDTQYF.